This T cell receptor (beta chain) came from a study of shared clonotypes between healthy human individuals. Study in general: Every donor yielded three CD4 naive, three CD4 memory, two CD8 naive and one CD8 memory plate.

Original processing notes: Without quality scores, immunoSEQ junctional reads could not be filtered like full-length reads. Here immunoSEQ multiplex PCR was the method, and the copy in TCRdb shows in-frame clones only, minus some. That table supplies the V and J calls and clone size; D and trimming were determined from the DNA. The sample lists about 610,000 clones, around 97% occurring once. General observations from the study: Sorted-subset sequencing, rarefaction showed, was incomplete despite large depth.

A remark on this clone: Its matching antigen is unknown.

The V gene's germline CDR1 is MGHRA and CDR2 YSYEKL. The CDR3 extends over 15 amino acids. The germline V and J ends were trimmed by 4 bases and 0 bases, with 11 bases remaining between them. A CD45RA+ naive subset and a CD45RA-negative memory subset were split from CD4+ cells. This clonotype was sampled from a woman in her twenties or thirties in good health. Material: naive CD4+ T cells sorted from blood. The subset denotes: CD45RA+ positively selected. The chain has TRBV4-1 and TRBJ2-3; D ambiguous. CDR3 sequence: CASSPGTLSTDTQYF. In DNA, the CDR3 is TGCGCCAGCAGCCCCGGCACTTTAAGCACAGATACGCAGTATTTT.